The 9 T cell receptor beta chains below all came from one sample that was sequenced in a study of cytomegalovirus exposure and HLA in healthy donors. Primers: 60 Vbeta forward and 13 Jbeta reverse. TCRdb's copy holds only in-frame clones and misses some; the assay was immunoSEQ multiplex PCR. The repertoire holds 30,000 to 40,000 clones, with roughly 67% as singletons. Material for sequencing was PBMCs. The receptor set was obtained from a man aged 40-49 years in good health and CMV-seropositive.

In this sample, this clone turned up a few times. The chain combines TRBV27 with TRBJ1-5; D is possibly TRBD1 (6 bases). V shed 2 bases and J shed 6 bases, with 20 bases lying between them. Per germline, CDR1 MNHEY and CDR2 SMNVEV (reference sequence). This CDR3 is 17 amino acids long. The CDR3 bases are TGTGCCAGCAGTTTACTTGGTGGCAGGGGTAGGAGTCAGCCCCAGCATTTT. Protein sequence: CASSLLGGRGRSQPQHF.

The chain joins TRBV19 to TRBJ1-5; perhaps TRBD1 as D (6 bases). This CDR3 region has 14 residues. V lost 10 bases, J lost 3 bases, and 16 bases lay in between. Per germline, CDR1 LNHDA and CDR2 SQIVND (reference sequence). The CDR3 sequence: CATSYQGYNQPQHF. CDR3 nucleotide sequence: TGTGCCACCTCTTACCAGGGGTACAATCAGCCCCAGCATTTT.

This clone was seen a single time. The chain couples TRBV7-8 to TRBJ2-1, with 14 bases identical to TRBD2. Trimming cost V 3 bases and J 0 bases; bases outside gene matches: 4. This CDR3 comprises 18 residues. Germline CDR1 and CDR2: SGHVS and FQNEAQ. The CDR3 nucleotides read TGTGCCAGCAGCTTGGGACTAGCGGGGGCCATCTCCTACAATGAGCAGTTCTTC. It is translated as CASSLGLAGAISYNEQFF.

V and J are TRBV2 and TRBJ1-1; no reliable D call. The CDR3 runs 13 residues. Between the trimmed V and J ends, which lost 6 bases and 3 bases, there was a span of 11 bases. Germline V gene data show CDR1 as SNHLY and CDR2 as FYNNEI. The CDR3 DNA reads as TGTGCCAGCAGCCAGCGGGTGGACACTGAAGCTTTCTTT. This translates into CASSQRVDTEAFF. The full variable domain, rest sourced from reference TRBV2 and TRBJ1-1, is EPEVTQTPSHQVTQMGQEVILRCVPISNHLYFYWYRQILGQKVEFLVSFYNNEISEKSEIFDDQFSVERPDGSNFTLKIRSTKLEDSAMYFCASSQRVDTEAFFGQGTRLTVV.

The genes are TRBV5-4 and TRBJ2-2; TRBD2 agrees at 7 bases. The CDR3 totals 14 residues. Trimming took 7 bases from V and 3 from J; bases not matched to a gene: 6. Germline values: CDR1 SGHNT, CDR2 YYREEE (reference sequence). The CDR3 sequence: CASGGGMDTGELFF. CDR3 nucleotide sequence: TGTGCCAGCGGGGGGGGGATGGACACCGGGGAGCTGTTTTTT.

The rearrangement uses TRBV28 and TRBJ1-1; TRBD1 matches 10 bases. The germline CDR1 and CDR2 sequences are MDHEN and SYDVKM. The CDR3 consists of 13 residues. V shed 7 bases, J shed 7 bases, and the junction held 6 bases outside the gene matches. The CDR3 DNA sequence: TGTGCCAGCAATGACAGGGGGCTTCTTGAAGCTTTCTTT. Translating gives CASNDRGLLEAFF.

The chain couples TRBV10-3 to TRBJ1-2; maybe TRBD1 (6 bases). The V end lost 3 bases, the J end lost 12 bases, and 14 bases lay between the germline ends. The CDR3 is 12 amino acids. Looked up from germline, CDR1 is ENHRY and CDR2 is SYGVKD. The CDR3 spells CAISEYGQKNTF. CDR3 bases: TGTGCCATCAGTGAATATGGACAGAAAAACACCTTC.

The chain joins TRBV21-1 to TRBJ2-3; the table's D gene call, TRBD2, was not cross checked with the DNA. TRBV21-1 is marked as a pseudogene. The CDR3 extends over 17 amino acids. CDR3 protein: CASSREASGGAKDTQYF. The CDR3 DNA follows: TGTGCCAGCAGCAGAGAGGCTAGCGGGGGGGCCAAAGATACGCAGTATTTT.

V gene TRBV9 combines with J gene TRBJ2-5; TRBD2 matches at 10 bases. This CDR3 has 16 residues. Germline CDR1 SGDLS, CDR2 YYNGEE. After removal of 2 bases from V and 5 bases from J, the junction contained 9 bases not matched to a gene. The CDR3 spells CASSVSGGTKLETQYF. In DNA form, the CDR3 reads TGTGCCAGCAGCGTTAGCGGGGGGACGAAGTTGGAGACCCAGTACTTC.